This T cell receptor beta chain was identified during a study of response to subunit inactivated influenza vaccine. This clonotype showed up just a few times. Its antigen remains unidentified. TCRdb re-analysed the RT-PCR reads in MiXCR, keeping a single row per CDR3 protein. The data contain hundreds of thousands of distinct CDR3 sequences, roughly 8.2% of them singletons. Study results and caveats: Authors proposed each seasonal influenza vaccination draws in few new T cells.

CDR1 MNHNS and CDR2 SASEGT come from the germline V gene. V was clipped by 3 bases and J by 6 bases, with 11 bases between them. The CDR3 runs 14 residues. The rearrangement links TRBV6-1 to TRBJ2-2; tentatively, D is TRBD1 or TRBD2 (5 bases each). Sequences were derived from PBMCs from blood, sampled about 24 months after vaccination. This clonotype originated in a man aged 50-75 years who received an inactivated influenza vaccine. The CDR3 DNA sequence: TGTGCCAGCAGTGAGGGGGAGTGGTCCGGGGAGCTGTTTTTT. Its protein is CASSEGEWSGELFF.